This T cell receptor beta chain was found in a study of cytomegalovirus exposure and HLA in healthy donors. CDR1 is ENHRY and CDR2 is SYGVKD in the germline V gene. The CDR3 covers 19 residues. V gave up 0 bases and J gave up 4 bases; unmatched junction bases: 16. Of note for this clone: Antigen: not known.

Findings of the study overall: Testing in vitro showed a few CMV-associated chains specific for CMV antigens.

The PCR made use of 60 Vbeta and 13 Jbeta primers. Clones were read by immunoSEQ multiplex PCR, and TCRdb kept only the in-frame ones, dropping some. The data contain approximately 140,000 clones, 55% to 80% of them seen just once; the ten biggest clones take up approximately 6.5%. The receptor was derived from a woman aged 60-70 years in good health and CMV-seropositive. The sequenced material came from PBMCs. V is TRBV10-3 and J is TRBJ2-3, with 7 bases fitting TRBD2. CDR3 region: CAISESSASGGPLPDTQYF. DNA for the CDR3: TGTGCCATCAGTGAGTCATCGGCTAGCGGAGGGCCCCTCCCAGATACGCAGTATTTT.